The subject of this entry is one T cell receptor (beta chain). This record belongs to a study of cytotoxic CD8 clonotypes in ibrutinib-treated CLL. TCRdb's table, derived via immunoSEQ multiplex PCR, lists solely in-frame clones and lacks some. This table has 20,000 to 25,000 clones, over 70% appearing once. V was shortened by 2 bases and J by 7 bases, with 18 bases between the two germline ends. Germline lookup yields CDR1 MDHEN and CDR2 SYDVKM. The CDR3 length is 15 residues. This chain connects TRBV28 to TRBJ2-7, with D unclear. The starting material was PBMCs, obtained before ibrutinib treatment. The TCR sequence derives from a human donor with chronic lymphocytic leukemia. The CDR3 is CASSLRRGAAVEQYF. The CDR3 region has the DNA TGTGCCAGCAGTTTAAGAAGAGGAGCCGCGGTGGAGCAGTACTTC.